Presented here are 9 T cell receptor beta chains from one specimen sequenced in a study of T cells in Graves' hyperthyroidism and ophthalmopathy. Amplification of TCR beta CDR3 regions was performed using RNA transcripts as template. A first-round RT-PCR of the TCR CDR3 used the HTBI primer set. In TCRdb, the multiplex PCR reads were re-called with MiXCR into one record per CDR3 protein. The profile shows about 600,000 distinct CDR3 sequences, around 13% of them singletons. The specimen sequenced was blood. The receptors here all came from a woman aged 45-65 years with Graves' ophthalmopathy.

CDR3 residues: CSLSRNNEQFF. CDR3 DNA: TGCAGCCTCTCGAGGAACAATGAGCAGTTCTTC. The genes are TRBV29-1 and TRBJ2-1; D gene unclear. V shed 8 bases and J shed 5 bases, with 10 bases lying between them. The germline gives CDR1 SQVTM, CDR2 ANQGSEA. The CDR3 runs to 11 residues.

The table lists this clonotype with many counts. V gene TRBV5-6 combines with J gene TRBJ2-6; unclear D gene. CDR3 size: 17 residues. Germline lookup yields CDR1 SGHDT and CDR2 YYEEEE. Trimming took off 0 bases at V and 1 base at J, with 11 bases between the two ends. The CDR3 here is CASSLGPQASGANVLTF. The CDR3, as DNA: TGTGCCAGCAGCTTGGGTCCCCAGGCATCTGGGGCCAACGTCCTGACTTTC.

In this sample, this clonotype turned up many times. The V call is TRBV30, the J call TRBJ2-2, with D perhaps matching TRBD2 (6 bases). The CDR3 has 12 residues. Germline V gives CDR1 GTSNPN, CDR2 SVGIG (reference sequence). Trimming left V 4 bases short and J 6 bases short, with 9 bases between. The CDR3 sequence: CAWTGVAGELFF. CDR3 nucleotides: TGTGCCTGGACGGGGGTAGCCGGGGAGCTGTTTTTT. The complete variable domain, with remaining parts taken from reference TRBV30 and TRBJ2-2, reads SQTIHQWPATLVQPVGSPLSLECTVEGTSNPNLYWYRQAAGRGLQLLFYSVGIGQISSEVPQNLSASRPQDRQFILSSKKLLLSDSGFYLCAWTGVAGELFFGEGSRLTVL.

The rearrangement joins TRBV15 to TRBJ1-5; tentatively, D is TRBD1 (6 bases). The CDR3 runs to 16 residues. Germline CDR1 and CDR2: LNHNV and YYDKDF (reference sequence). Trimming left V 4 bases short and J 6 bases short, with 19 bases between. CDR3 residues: CATSKPGQSVAQPQHF. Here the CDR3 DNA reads TGTGCCACCAGCAAACCGGGACAATCGGTAGCTCAGCCCCAGCATTTT.

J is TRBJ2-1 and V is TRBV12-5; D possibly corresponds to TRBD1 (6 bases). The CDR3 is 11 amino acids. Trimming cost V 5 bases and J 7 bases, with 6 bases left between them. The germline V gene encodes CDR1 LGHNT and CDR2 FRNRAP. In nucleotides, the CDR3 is TGTGCTAGTGGTACAGGGAATGAGCAGTTCTTC. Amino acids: CASGTGNEQFF.

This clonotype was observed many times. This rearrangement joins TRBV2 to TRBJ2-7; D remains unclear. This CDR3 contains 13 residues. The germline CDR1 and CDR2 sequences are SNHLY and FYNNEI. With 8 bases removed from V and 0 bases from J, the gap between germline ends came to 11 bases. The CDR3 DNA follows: TGTGCCAGCCGACGGGCAAGCTCCTACGAGCAGTACTTC. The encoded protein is CASRRASSYEQYF.

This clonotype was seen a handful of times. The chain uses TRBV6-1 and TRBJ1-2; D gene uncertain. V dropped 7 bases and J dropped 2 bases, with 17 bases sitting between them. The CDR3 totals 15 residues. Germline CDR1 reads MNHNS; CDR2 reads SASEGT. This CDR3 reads CASNPSGRPNYGYTF. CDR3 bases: TGTGCCAGCAACCCCTCAGGCAGGCCGAACTATGGCTACACCTTC.

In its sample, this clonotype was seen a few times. In DNA form, the CDR3 reads TGTGCCAGCAGCCGAGCCACGGGACAGGGGAGTCAGCCCCAGCATTTT. Protein product: CASSRATGQGSQPQHF. This chain uses TRBV27 with TRBJ1-5; 10 bases fit TRBD1. In germline, CDR1 is MNHEY, CDR2 SMNVEV (reference sequence). V lost 6 bases, J lost 6 bases, and 11 bases stayed unmatched. There are 16 residues in the CDR3.

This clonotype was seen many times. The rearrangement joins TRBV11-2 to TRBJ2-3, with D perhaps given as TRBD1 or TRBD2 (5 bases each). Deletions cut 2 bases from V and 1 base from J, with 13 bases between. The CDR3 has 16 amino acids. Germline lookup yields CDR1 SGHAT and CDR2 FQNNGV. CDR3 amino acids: CASSLKGRTRTDTQYF. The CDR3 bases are TGTGCCAGCAGCTTAAAGGGACGGACCCGCACAGATACGCAGTATTTT.